This T cell receptor beta chain was obtained from a study of blood T cells in healthy people across ages. Regarding the study as a whole: It was not known whether donors were CMV positive (a possible confounder of expanded clonotype changes). Naive T cell percentage showed a strong correlation with TCR beta diversity. Diversity estimates drawn from one million T cells were deemed underestimates.

This clonotype was recorded a few times. Its antigen is still unknown. Germline V lookup: CDR1 KGHSH, CDR2 LQKENI. CDR3 length: 15 amino acids. V dropped 0 bases and J dropped 7; count of bases not matched to a gene: 3. Combining a sample-barcoded 5' primer with a J-beta primer mix, a second PCR ran for roughly 6 to 12 cycles. MiXCR, applied by TCRdb to the 5' RACE reads, yields one record per CDR3 protein. Counted here are 550,000 to 600,000 distinct CDR3 sequences, roughly 29% occurring once; the ten biggest clones make up approximately 17%. This sequence was found in a woman in her sixties or seventies in good health. Source material: blood. The V gene is TRBV18, the J gene TRBJ1-6; TRBD1 matches at 7 bases. The CDR3 DNA is TGTGCCAGCTCACCACCCCCACAGGGGAATTCACCCCTCCACTTT. Its translation: CASSPPPQGNSPLHF.